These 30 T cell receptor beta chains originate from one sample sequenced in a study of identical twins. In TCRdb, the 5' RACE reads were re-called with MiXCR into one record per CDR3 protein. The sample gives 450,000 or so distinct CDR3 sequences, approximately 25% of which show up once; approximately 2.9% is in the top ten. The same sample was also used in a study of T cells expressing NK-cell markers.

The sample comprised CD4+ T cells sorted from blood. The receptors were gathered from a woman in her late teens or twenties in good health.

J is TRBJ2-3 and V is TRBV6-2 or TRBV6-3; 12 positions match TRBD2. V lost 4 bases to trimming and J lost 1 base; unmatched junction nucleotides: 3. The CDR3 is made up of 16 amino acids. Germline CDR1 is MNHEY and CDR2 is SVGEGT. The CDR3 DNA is TGTGCCAGCAGTTCTTGGACTAGCGGGGGCACAGATACGCAGTATTTT. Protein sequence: CASSSWTSGGTDTQYF.

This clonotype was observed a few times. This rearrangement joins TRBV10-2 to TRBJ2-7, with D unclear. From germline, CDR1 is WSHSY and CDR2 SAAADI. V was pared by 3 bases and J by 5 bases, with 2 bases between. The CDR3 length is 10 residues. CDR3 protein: CASSEDEQYF. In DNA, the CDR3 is TGCGCCAGCAGTGAAGACGAGCAGTACTTC.

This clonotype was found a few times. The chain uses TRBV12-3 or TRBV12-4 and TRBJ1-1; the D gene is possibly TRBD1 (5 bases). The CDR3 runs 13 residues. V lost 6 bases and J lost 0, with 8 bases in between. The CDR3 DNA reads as TGTGCCAGCAGGGGACTCATGAACACTGAAGCTTTCTTT. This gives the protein CASRGLMNTEAFF.

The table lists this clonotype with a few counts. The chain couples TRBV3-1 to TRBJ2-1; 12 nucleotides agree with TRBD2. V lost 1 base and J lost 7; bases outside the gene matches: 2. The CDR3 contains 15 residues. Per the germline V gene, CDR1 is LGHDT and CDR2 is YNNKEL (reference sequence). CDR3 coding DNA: TGTGCCAGCAGCCAAGGACTAGCGGGAGCAAATGAGCAGTTCTTC. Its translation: CASSQGLAGANEQFF.

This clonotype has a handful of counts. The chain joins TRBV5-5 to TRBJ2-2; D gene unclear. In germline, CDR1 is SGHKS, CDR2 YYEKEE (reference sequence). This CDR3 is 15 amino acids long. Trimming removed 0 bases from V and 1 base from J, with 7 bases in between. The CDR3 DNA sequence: TGTGCCAGCAGCTTGGATGGCAGGAACACCGGGGAGCTGTTTTTT. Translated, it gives CASSLDGRNTGELFF.

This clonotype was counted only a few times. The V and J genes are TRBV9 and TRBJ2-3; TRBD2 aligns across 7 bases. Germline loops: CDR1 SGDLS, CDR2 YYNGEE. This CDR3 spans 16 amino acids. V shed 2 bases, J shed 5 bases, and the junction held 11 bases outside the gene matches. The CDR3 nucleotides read TGTGCCAGCAGCGTTACTAAAGGATCTAGCGGAGATACGCAGTATTTT. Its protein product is CASSVTKGSSGDTQYF.

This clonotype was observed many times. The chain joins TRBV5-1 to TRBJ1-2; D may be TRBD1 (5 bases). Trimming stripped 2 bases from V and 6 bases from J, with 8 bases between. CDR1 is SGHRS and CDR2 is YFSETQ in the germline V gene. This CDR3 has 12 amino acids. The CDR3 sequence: CASSFQGDGYTF. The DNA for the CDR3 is TGCGCCAGCAGCTTCCAGGGTGATGGCTACACCTTC.

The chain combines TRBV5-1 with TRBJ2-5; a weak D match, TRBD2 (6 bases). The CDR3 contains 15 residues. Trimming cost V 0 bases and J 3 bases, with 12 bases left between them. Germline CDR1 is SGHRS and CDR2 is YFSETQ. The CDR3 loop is CASSLVGTGEETQYF. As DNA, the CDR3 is TGCGCCAGCAGCTTGGTTGGGACTGGGGAAGAGACCCAGTACTTC.

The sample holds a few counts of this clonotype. DNA of the CDR3: TGTGCCAGCAGCCTTCTAGCGGGGGGGCCGACAGATACGCAGTATTTT. It translates to CASSLLAGGPTDTQYF. This chain joins TRBV3-1 and TRBJ2-3; 12 bases line up with TRBD2. CDR1 and CDR2 (germline): LGHDT, YNNKEL (reference sequence). The length of the CDR3 is 16 residues. Trimming removed 4 bases from V and 3 bases from J; junction bases left unmatched: 5.

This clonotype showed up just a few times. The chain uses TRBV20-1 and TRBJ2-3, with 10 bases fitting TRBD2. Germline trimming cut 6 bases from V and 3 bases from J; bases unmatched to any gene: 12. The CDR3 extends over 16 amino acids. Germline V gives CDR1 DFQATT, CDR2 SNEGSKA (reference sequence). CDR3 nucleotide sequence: TGCAGTGCCACCGGGACTAGCGCGGGGGTGACAGATACGCAGTATTTT. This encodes CSATGTSAGVTDTQYF.

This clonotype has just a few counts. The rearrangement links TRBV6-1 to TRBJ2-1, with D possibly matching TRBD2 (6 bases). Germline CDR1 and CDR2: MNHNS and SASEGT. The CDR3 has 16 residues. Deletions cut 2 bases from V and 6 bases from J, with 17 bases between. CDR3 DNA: TGTGCCAGCAGTGAAAAATTTGATTCGCGGGGCAATGAGCAGTTCTTC. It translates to CASSEKFDSRGNEQFF.

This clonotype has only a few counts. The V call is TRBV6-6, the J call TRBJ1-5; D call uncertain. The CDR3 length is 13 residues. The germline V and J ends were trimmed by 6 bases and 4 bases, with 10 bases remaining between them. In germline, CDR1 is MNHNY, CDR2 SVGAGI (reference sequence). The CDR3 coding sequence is TGTGCCAGCAGCTCCACGACTAATCAGCCCCAGCATTTT. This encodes CASSSTTNQPQHF.

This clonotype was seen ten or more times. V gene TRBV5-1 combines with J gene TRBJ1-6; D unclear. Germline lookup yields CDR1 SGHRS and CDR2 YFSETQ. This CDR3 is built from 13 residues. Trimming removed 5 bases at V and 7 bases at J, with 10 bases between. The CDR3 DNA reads TGCGCCAGCAGGGAAACGGAGAATTCACCCCTCCACTTT. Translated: CASRETENSPLHF.

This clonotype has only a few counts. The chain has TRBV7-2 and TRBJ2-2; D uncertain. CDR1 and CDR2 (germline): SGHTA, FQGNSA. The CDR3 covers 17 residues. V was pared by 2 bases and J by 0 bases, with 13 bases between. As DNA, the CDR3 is TGTGCCAGCAGCTTAAGTTGGGCTGTCGCGAACACCGGGGAGCTGTTTTTT. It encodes CASSLSWAVANTGELFF. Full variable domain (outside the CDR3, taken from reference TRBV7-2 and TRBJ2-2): GAGVSQSPSNKVTEKGKDVELRCDPISGHTALYWYRQSLGQGLEFLIYFQGNSAPDKSGLPSDRFSAERTGGSVSTLTIQRTQQEDSAVYLCASSLSWAVANTGELFFGEGSRLTVL.

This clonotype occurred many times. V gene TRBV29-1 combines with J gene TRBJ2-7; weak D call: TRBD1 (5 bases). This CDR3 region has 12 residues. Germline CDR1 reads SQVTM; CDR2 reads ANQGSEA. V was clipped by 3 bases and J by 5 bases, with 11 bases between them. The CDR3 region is CSVEWGNHEQYF. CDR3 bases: TGCAGCGTTGAGTGGGGCAACCACGAGCAGTACTTC.

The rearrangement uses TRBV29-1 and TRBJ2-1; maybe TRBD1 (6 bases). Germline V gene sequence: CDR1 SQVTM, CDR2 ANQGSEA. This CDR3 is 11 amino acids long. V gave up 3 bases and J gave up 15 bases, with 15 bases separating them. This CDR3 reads CSVDRGTSGFF. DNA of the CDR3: TGCAGCGTTGATAGGGGGACCTCGGGGTTCTTC.

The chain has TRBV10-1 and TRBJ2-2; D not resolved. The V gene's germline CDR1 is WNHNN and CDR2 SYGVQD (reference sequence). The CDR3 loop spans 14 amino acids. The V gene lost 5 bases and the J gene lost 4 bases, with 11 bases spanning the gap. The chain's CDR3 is CASSIGRTTGELFF. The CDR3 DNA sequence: TGCGCCAGCAGTATCGGGCGGACCACCGGGGAGCTGTTTTTT.

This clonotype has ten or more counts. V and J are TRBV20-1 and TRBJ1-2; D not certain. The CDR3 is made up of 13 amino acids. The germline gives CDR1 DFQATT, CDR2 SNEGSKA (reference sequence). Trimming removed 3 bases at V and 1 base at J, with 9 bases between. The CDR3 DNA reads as TGCAGTGCTAGTAAGCCAAATAACTATGGCTACACCTTC. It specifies CSASKPNNYGYTF.

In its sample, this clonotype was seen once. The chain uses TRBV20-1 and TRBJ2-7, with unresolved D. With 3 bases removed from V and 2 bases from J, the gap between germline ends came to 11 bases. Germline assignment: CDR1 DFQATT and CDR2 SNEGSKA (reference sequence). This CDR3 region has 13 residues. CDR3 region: CSASLGLTYEQYF. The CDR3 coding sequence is TGCAGTGCTAGTCTAGGGTTAACCTACGAGCAGTACTTC.

The CDR3 protein is CASSAGQEGEQFF. The DNA of the CDR3 is TGTGCCAGCTCGGCAGGGCAAGAGGGCGAGCAGTTCTTC. The J gene is TRBJ2-1, the V gene TRBV18; D assignment may be TRBD1 or TRBD2 (5 bases each). Germline CDR1 reads KGHSH; CDR2 reads LQKENI. The CDR3 runs 13 residues. Trimming removed 6 bases at V and 10 bases at J, with 16 bases between.

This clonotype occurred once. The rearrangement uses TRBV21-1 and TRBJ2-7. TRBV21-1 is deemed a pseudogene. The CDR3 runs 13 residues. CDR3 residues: CASSIKLNYEQYF. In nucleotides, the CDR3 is TGTGCCAGCAGCATTAAGTTAAACTACGAGCAGTACTTC.

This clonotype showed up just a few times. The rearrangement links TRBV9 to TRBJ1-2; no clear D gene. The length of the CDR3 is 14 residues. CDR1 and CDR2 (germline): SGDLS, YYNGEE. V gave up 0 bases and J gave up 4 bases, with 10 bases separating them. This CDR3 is CASSVGVDSYGYTF. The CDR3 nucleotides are TGTGCCAGCAGCGTAGGTGTGGACTCCTATGGCTACACCTTC.

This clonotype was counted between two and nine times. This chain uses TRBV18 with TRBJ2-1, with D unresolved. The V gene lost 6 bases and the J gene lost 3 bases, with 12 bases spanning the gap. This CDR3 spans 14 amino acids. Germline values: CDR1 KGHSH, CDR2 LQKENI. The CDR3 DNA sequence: TGTGCCAGCTCCCCCCCGACCAACTACAATGAGCAGTTCTTC. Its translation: CASSPPTNYNEQFF.

The CDR3 loop reads CASSAWIAGVRNEQFF. CDR3 coding DNA: TGTGCCAGCAGCGCCTGGATAGCGGGAGTTCGCAATGAGCAGTTCTTC. The chain carries TRBV9 and TRBJ2-1, with TRBD2 identical over 9 bases. This CDR3 has 16 amino acids. With V trimmed by 3 bases and J by 6 bases, 10 bases remained unmatched. Germline-derived CDR1 and CDR2 are SGDLS and YYNGEE.

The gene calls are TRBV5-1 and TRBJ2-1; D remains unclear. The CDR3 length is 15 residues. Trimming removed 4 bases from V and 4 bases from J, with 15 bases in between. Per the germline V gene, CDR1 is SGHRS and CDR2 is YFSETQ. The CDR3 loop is CASSPSGLGYNEQFF. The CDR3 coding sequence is TGCGCCAGCAGCCCGTCGGGTCTTGGTTACAATGAGCAGTTCTTC.

The chain's CDR3 is CSARGPGLAGLTYEQYF. CDR3 bases: TGCAGTGCTAGAGGGCCGGGACTAGCGGGCTTAACCTACGAGCAGTACTTC. The V and J genes are TRBV20-1 and TRBJ2-7, with 12 positions matching TRBD2. J gave up 2 bases and V 1 base, and 9 bases lay outside the gene matches. This CDR3 spans 17 amino acids. Germline CDR1 is DFQATT and CDR2 is SNEGSKA (reference sequence).

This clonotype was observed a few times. CDR3 protein: CASSYQGSKSNQPQHF. The DNA for the CDR3 is TGTGCCAGCAGTTACCAGGGGAGTAAGAGCAATCAGCCCCAGCATTTT. The V and J genes are TRBV7-7 and TRBJ1-5, with a possible D match to TRBD1 (6 bases). V was trimmed by 6 bases and J by 1 base, leaving 16 bases between them. The CDR3 has 16 residues. CDR1 SSHAT and CDR2 FNYEAQ come from the germline V gene (reference sequence).

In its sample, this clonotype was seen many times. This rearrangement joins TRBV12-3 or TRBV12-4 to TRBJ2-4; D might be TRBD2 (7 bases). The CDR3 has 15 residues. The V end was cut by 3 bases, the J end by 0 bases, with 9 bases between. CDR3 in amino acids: CASSFGGLAKNIQYF. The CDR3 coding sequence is TGTGCCAGCAGTTTCGGGGGGCTAGCCAAAAACATTCAGTACTTC.

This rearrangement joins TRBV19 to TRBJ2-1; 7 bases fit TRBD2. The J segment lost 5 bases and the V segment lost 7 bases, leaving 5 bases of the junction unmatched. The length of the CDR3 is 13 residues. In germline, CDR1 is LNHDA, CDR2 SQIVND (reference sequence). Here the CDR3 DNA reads TGTGCCAGTAAGACTAGCAGCGACAATGAGCAGTTCTTC. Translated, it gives CASKTSSDNEQFF.

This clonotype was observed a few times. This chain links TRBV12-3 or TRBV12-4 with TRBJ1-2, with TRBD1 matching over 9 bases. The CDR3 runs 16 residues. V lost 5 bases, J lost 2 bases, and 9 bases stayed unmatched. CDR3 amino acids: CASSLPGQGPNYGYTF. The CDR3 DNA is TGTGCCAGCAGTCTACCGGGACAGGGTCCGAACTATGGCTACACCTTC.